This T cell receptor beta chain comes out of a study of CD8+CD57+ T cells in acquired aplastic anemia. On the study more broadly: Sorted cells (CD4+ and CD8+) yielded DNA amounts that averaged approximately 2.9 ug.

Trimming shortened V by 0 bases and J by 2 bases, and 4 bases separated the two germline ends. The germline CDR1 and CDR2 sequences are MNHEY and SVGAGI. The CDR3 length is 13 residues. It was genomic DNA that served as the template for profiling TCR beta VDJ and CDR3. MiXCR, applied by TCRdb to the reads, yields one record per CDR3 protein. The sample shows approximately 300,000 distinct CDR3 sequences, approximately 57% of them seen only once. This clonotype appeared many times. Patients sequenced had flow cytometry evidence of CD8+CD57+ cell expansion. What was sequenced was sorted CD4+, CD8+, or CD8+CD57+ T cells (not recorded which) from PBMCs. This sequence originates from a human donor with aplastic anemia. This chain joins TRBV6-5 and TRBJ1-1; unclear D gene. The DNA for the CDR3 is TGTGCCAGCAGTTACTCGTACAACACTGAAGCTTTCTTT. This encodes CASSYSYNTEAFF.